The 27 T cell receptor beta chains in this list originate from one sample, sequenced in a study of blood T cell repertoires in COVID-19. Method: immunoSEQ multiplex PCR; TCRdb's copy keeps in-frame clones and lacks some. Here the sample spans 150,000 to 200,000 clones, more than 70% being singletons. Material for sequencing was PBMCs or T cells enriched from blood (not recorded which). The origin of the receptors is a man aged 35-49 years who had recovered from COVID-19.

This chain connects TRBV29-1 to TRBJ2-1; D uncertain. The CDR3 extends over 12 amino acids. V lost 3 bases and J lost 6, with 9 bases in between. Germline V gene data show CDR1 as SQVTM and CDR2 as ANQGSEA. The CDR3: CSVDSSPNEQFF. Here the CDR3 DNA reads TGCAGCGTTGATAGCAGCCCCAATGAGCAGTTCTTC.

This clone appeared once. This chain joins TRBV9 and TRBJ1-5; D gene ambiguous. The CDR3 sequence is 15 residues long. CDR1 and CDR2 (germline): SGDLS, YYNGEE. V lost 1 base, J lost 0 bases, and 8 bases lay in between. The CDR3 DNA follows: TGTGCCAGCAGCGTATCCTCTTATAGCAATCAGCCCCAGCATTTT. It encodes CASSVSSYSNQPQHF.

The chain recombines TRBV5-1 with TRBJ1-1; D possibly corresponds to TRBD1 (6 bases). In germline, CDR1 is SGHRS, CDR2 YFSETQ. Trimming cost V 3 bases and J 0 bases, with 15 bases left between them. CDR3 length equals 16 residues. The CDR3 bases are TGCGCCAGCAGCTGGGACGGGGGGGCCCTGAACACTGAAGCTTTCTTT. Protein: CASSWDGGALNTEAFF.

Written as DNA, the CDR3 is TGTGCCAGCAGCGGGGGACTAGCGGGGGGCACAGATACGCAGTATTTT. Its translation: CASSGGLAGGTDTQYF. The chain has TRBV9 and TRBJ2-3; TRBD2 matches at 14 bases. There are 16 residues in the CDR3. The germline gives CDR1 SGDLS, CDR2 YYNGEE. J was trimmed by 1 base and V by 3 bases; bases with no gene match: 1.

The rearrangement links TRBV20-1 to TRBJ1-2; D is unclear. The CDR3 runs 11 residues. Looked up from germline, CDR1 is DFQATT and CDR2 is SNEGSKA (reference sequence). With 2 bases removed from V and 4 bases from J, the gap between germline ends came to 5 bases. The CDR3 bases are TGCAGTGCTAGAAGAGGCTATGGCTACACCTTC. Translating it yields CSARRGYGYTF.

CDR3 sequence (DNA): TGTGCCAGCTCACTGCCAGACAGGCTTTTAAGCTACACCTTC. This codes for CASSLPDRLLSYTF. V and J are TRBV18 and TRBJ1-2, with D perhaps matching TRBD1 (6 bases). Germline V gene data show CDR1 as KGHSH and CDR2 as LQKENI. This CDR3 spans 14 amino acids. Deletions cut 4 bases from V and 9 bases from J, with 18 bases between.

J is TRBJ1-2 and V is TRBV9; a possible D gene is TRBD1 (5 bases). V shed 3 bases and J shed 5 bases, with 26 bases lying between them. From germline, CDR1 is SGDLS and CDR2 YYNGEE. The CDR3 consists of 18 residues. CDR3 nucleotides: TGTGCCAGCAGCGACCCTCCGGGGAGGGGACCGTATTCGTATGGCTACACCTTC. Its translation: CASSDPPGRGPYSYGYTF.

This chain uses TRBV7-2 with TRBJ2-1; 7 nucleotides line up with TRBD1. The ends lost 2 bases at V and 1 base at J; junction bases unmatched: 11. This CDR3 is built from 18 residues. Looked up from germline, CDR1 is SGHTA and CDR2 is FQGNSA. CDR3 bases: TGTGCCAGCAGCTTACGCGTCAAAACAGGGGTTTCCTACAATGAGCAGTTCTTC. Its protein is CASSLRVKTGVSYNEQFF.

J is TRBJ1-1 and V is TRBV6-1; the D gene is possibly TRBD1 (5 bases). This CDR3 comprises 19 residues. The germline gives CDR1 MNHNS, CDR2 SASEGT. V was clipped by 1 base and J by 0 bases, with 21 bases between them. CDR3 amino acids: CASSEGPRAGGGMNTEAFF. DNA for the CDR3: TGTGCCAGCAGTGAAGGCCCCAGAGCTGGGGGGGGGATGAACACTGAAGCTTTCTTT.

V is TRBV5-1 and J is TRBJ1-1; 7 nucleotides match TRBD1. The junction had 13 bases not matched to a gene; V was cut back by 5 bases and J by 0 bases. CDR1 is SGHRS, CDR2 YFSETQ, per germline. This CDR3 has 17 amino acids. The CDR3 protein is CASSFQGVGMMNTEAFF. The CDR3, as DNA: TGCGCCAGCAGTTTTCAGGGGGTAGGGATGATGAACACTGAAGCTTTCTTT.

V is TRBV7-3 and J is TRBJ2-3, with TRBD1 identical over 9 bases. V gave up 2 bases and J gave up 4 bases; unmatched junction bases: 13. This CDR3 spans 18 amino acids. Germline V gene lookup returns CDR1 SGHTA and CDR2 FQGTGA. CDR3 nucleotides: TGTGCCAGCAGCTTATTATCGGTCGGGACAGGGCTAGCAGATACGCAGTATTTT. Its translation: CASSLLSVGTGLADTQYF.

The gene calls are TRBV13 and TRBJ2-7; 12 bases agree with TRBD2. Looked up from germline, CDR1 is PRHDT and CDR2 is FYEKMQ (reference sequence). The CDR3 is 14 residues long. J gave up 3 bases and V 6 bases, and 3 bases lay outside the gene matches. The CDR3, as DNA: TGTGCCAGCAGGCGACTAGCGGGGGACTACGAGCAGTACTTC. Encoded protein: CASRRLAGDYEQYF.

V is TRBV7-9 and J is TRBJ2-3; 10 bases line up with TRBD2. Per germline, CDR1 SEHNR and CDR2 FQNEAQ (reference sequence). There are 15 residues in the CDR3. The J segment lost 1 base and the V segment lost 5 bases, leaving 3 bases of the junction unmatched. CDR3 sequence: CASSDGTSGTDTQYF. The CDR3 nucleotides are TGTGCCAGCAGCGACGGGACTAGCGGCACAGATACGCAGTATTTT.

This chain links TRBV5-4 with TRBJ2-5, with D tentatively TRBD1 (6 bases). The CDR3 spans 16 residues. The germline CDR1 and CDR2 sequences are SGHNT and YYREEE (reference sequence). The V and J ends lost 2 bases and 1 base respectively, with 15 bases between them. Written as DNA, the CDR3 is TGTGCCAGCAGCTTAGGGCAGGGGTCTCGCCAAGAGACCCAGTACTTC. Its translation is CASSLGQGSRQETQYF.

The CDR3 protein is CASSPSRGQGNQPQHF. The CDR3 DNA reads as TGTGCCAGCAGCCCCTCTCGGGGACAGGGTAATCAGCCCCAGCATTTT. The chain uses TRBV3-1 (or the pseudogene TRBV3-2) and TRBJ1-5; 9 positions match TRBD1. Germline-derived CDR1 and CDR2 are LGHDT and YNNKEL (reference sequence). This CDR3 is 16 amino acids long. Unmatched junction bases numbered 8, after V lost 4 bases and J lost 4 bases.

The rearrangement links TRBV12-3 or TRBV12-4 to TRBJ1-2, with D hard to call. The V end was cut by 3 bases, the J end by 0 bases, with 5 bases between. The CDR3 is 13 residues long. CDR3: CASSLVANYGYTF. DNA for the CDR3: TGTGCCAGCAGTTTGGTAGCTAACTATGGCTACACCTTC.

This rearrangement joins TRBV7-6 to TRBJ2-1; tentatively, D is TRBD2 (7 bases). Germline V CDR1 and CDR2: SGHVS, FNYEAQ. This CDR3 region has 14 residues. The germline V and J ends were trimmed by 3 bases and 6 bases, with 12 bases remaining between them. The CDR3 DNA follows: TGTGCCAGCAGCTTCTCCGGGGGGCGCAATGAGCAGTTCTTC. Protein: CASSFSGGRNEQFF.

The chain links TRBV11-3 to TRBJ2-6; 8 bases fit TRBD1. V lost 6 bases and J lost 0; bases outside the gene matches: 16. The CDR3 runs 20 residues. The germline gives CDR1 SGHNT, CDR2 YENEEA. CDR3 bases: TGTGCCAGCAGGTCAATCCCGGGACAGGCCCCCTACTCTGGGGCCAACGTCCTGACTTTC. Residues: CASRSIPGQAPYSGANVLTF.

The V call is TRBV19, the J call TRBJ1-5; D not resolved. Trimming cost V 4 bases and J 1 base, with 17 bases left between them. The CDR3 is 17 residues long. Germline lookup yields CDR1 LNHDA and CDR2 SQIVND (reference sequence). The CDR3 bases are TGTGCCAGTAGTAGCTCGGCGGTGGTTAGGAGCAATCAGCCCCAGCATTTT. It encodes CASSSSAVVRSNQPQHF.

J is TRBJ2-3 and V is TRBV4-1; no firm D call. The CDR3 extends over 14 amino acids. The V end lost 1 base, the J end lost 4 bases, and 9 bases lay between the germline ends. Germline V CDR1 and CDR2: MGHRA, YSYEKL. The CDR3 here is CASSQGAGADTQYF. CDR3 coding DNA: TGCGCCAGCAGCCAAGGGGCTGGCGCAGATACGCAGTATTTT.

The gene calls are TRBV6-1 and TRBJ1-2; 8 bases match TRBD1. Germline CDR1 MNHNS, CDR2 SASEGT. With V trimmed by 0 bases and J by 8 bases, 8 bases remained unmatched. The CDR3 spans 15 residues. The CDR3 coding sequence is TGTGCCAGCAGTGAAGCGGAGACAGGGGTTAAAGGCTACACCTTC. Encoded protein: CASSEAETGVKGYTF.

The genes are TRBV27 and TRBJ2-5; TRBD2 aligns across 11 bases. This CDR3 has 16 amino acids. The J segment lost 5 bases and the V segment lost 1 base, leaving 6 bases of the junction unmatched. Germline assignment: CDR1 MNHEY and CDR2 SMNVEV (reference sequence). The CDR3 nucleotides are TGTGCCAGCAGTTTATTTAGCGGGGGGGCCCGGGAGACCCAGTACTTC. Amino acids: CASSLFSGGARETQYF.

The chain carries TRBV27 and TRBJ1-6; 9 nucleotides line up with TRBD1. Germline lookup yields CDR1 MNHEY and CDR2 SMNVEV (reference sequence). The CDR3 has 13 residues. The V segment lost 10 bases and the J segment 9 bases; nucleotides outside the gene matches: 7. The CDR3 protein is CATAPGQGSPLHF. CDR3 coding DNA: TGTGCCACCGCGCCGGGACAGGGTTCACCCCTCCACTTT.

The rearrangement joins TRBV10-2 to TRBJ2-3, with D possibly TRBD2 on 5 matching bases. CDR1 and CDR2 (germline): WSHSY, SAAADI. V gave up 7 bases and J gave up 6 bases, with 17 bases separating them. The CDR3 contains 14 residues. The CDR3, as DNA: TGCGCCAGCAATCAACGGGGTCCGGAGGATACGCAGTATTTT. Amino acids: CASNQRGPEDTQYF.

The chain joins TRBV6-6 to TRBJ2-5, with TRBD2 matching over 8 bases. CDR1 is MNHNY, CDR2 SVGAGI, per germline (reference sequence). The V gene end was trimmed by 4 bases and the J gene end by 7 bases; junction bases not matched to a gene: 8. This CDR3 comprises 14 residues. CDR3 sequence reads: CASSSRGGEVTQYF. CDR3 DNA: TGTGCCAGCAGTTCCCGGGGGGGGGAGGTGACCCAGTACTTC.

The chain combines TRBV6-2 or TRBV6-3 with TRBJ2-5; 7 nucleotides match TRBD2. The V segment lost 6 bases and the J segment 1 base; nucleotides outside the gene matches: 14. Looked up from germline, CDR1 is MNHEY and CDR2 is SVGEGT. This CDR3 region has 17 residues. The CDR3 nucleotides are TGTGCCAGCAGGTACGGGAGGTCAGGGAAACTCCAAGAGACCCAGTACTTC. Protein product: CASRYGRSGKLQETQYF.

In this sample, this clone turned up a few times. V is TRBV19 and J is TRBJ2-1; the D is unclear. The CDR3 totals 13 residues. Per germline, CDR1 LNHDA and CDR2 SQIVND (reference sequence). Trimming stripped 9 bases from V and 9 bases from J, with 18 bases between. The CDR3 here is CARPLEKSTEQFF. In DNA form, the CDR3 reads TGTGCCAGGCCGCTGGAGAAGTCCACTGAGCAGTTCTTC.